Reported below is one T cell receptor beta chain. Its target antigen remains unknown. Base qualities are not at hand, and no much larger clone is one base apart. The data stem from a study of cytomegalovirus exposure and HLA in healthy donors (dated by TCRdb to about 2017). About the full investigation: In an earlier analysis of several hundred of the donors, under 300 Gb of sequence data and approximately 100 million unique TCR beta sequences from 150 million to 200 million T cells were reported. The study combined high-throughput TCR immunosequencing, statistical association of individual TCRs with disease status, and machine learning to predict cytomegalovirus infection status. An early release covering about 600 HLA-typed donors comprised about 290 gigabases of sequencing data and about 90 million unique TCR sequences. The genetic ancestry cluster associated with self-reported Caucasian donors included roughly 84% of the 350 to 500 genotyped donors. To study patterns of TCR occurrence, a later analysis re-analyzed previously published TCR beta repertoires from several hundred donors and added high-resolution HLA genotyping. An earlier analysis of around 640 of the donors used high-throughput TCR beta sequencing to judge whether each TCR beta V gene segment behaved as functional or pseudogenic. Along with the roughly 670-subject first cohort, a separate validation cohort of approximately 110 different subjects was used. The number of donors typed differed by locus, with about 629-630 for A, B, C, DRB1 and DQB1, more than 500 for DQA1, 600 to 610 for DPA1, and some 470 for DPB1. All discovery cohort repertoires had been generated on a single sequencing platform. The later analysis used no new phenotypic data to find candidate immune exposures, relying instead on TCR beta sequences and their occurrence across donors. HLA typing included class I and class II loci at four-digit resolution. Alongside the repertoire data, information on donor age, sex, ethnicity and CMV serostatus was compiled. A later genetic analysis used genome-wide SNP genotypes for about 65% of the roughly 670 donors, treating that subset as a discovery cohort. Using immunosequencing, the study profiled T cell repertoires from around 680 subjects and related those repertoires to cytomegalovirus serostatus. The study was designed to test whether signatures of past pathogen exposure could be identified by cataloging public T cell receptors. Several DR-DQ haplotypes were treated as single units for association and clustering because of strong linkage in the cohort. On average, roughly 240,000 unique TCR beta nucleotide sequences were sequenced per donor among 398 genotyped donors of the cohort, with roughly 19% of those sequences being non-productive. What the authors observed across the whole study: A later analysis reported that several top co-occurrence clusters appeared linked to parvovirus B19, influenza, CMV and Epstein-Barr virus. Linkage disequilibrium might explain the correlated functional status among segregating V segments, but an unknown experimental factor could not be excluded. Roughly uniform sequencing depth across donors was assumed in presence/absence analyses, although this assumption may not hold. Strong co-occurrence of HLA alleles, especially DR and DQ, made assigning TCR associations to individual alleles difficult. The classifier was reported to diagnose cytomegalovirus status with high specificity and sensitivity in both the original cohort and the validation cohort. A later genetic analysis reported fewer N-insertions in productive TCRs among donors in an Asian-associated ancestry cluster than the roughly 700-donor mean. Specific HLA alleles were associated with roughly 16,000 TCR beta sequences at a false discovery rate of 0.05 in a later analysis. Because HLA typing was missing for some donors at each locus, association tests included only the typed subset. According to the authors, the approach could potentially be generalized to other disease states and immunological phenotypes. Most TCR sequences were seen in very few donors, while some public TCRs were found in many individuals. This cohort had only TCR beta chains sequenced, and the lack of alpha or paired-chain data limited which features could be detected. The sequencing pipeline was judged likely to have produced a cluster of highly shared sequence variants as a technical artifact. Immune exposure information for the cohort was limited to CMV serostatus. A few of the identified cytomegalovirus-associated TCR beta chains were confirmed in vitro to be specific for cytomegalovirus antigens. Because counts were too low, about 17 rarely observed V segments, including chromosome 9 orphons, were excluded from the earlier analysis of 587 of the donors. A further reported finding was that TCR beta sequences accurately predicted the HLA-A and HLA-B alleles for most subjects in the first cohort. A total of 164 TCR beta chains were listed by the study as associated with cytomegalovirus. An earlier analysis of 587 of the donors showed that most TCR beta V segments appeared in productive rearrangements either about 87% or about 30% of the time, which broadly matched IMGT annotations. The 87-base-pair reads could not distinguish some IMGT-functional V segments, including TRBV6-2 and TRBV6-3, so those segments were excluded. V-gene and J-gene trimming of TCR beta chains was associated with a missense DCLRE1C variant in a later genetic analysis, and the association was replicated in an independent cohort. In a later analysis, the rate of TCR association differed among HLA loci, with DRB1 alleles having the most associated TCRs and HLA-C alleles having the fewest. Most CMV-associated TCR beta chains appeared to be HLA-restricted in a later analysis, and the HLA associations seemed to be driven largely by CMV exposure. A later analysis found that HLA-associated TCR beta chains were more clonally expanded and had lower generation probabilities than equally common non-associated chains.

Library creation used the immunoSEQ multiplex PCR assay. For the multiplex PCR, a mixture combining 60 forward primers for TCR Vbeta segments and 13 reverse primers for TCR Jbeta segments was used. Amplification of the CDR3 region of rearranged TCR beta genes was performed with a multiplex PCR assay on genomic DNA. The Illumina HiSeq System was used to sequence the amplified TCR beta libraries as 87-base-pair reads. The study's processing was this. A later analysis counted some 74 million unique TCR beta chains across the 550 to 750 repertoires, and roughly 9.9 million of these chains were shared by at least two donors. Raw reads were error-corrected and collapsed into unique sequences with a nearest-neighbor algorithm that merged closely related sequences to remove PCR and sequencing errors. V, D and J gene segments were assigned by aligning CDR3 sequences to IMGT reference sequences. For a sequence to be retained, at least a six-nucleotide match to both a V gene segment and a J gene segment was required. Rearrangements were classified as productive when the CDR3 lacked stop codons and remained in frame with V and J, and all other rearrangements were classified as non-productive. Following IMGT convention, CDR3 was defined as the stretch from the second conserved V-encoded cysteine up to the conserved J-encoded phenylalanine. In an earlier analysis of more than 550 of the donors, sequences lacking an unambiguous match to a single V gene segment were excluded. An earlier analysis of approximately 590 of the donors called V segments functional above 56.7% productive rearrangements and segregating when the between-donor standard deviation exceeded 5%. A statistical classification framework was built to diagnose cytomegalovirus status from the catalog of TCR beta chain sequences. A later analysis assigned V and J genes by comparing TCR nucleotide sequences with IMGT/GENE-DB human TR gene sequences. In a later analysis, CDR3 sequences and most-parsimonious VDJ recombination scenarios were assigned using the TCRdist pipeline. In a later analysis, every TCR beta chain was defined by the combination of its CDR3 amino acid sequence and its V-gene family, and reads without a unique V-gene family were dropped. To address suspected cross-contamination and a sequencing artifact, a later analysis removed around 600 highly shared, low-generation-probability nucleotide sequences. In a later analysis, a clonal expansion index for each public chain was calculated from normalized within-repertoire ranks of inferred template counts. A later analysis computed generation probabilities with a VDJ recombination model fitted to out-of-frame rearrangements, and checked the results against IGoR. In a later analysis, hypergeometric tests were used to score TCR-TCR, TCR-HLA and TCR-CMV co-occurrence, with a repertoire-size bias correction applied to TCR pairs. In a later analysis, false discovery rates were estimated by permuting HLA or CMV assignments 20 times. In a later analysis, co-occurring TCRs were grouped using DBSCAN, with TCRdist sequence similarity added in when clustering inside HLA-allele-positive subsets. Repertoires with fewer than 30,000 or more than 120,000 public chains were left out of co-occurrence clustering, as were about 5 repertoires with anomalous nucleotide sharing. TCRdb limited this immuneACCESS table to in-frame rearrangements with V and J called. A share of clones is missing; checked studies link under half to unresolved V genes, and the rest is unexplained. V and J calls plus clone size are reproduced from that table; the DNA served to infer D and trimming. The sample records 60,000 to 70,000 clones, just under 80% of which are singletons. The ten largest clonotypes hold about 4.5% of the sample.

The cohort was made up of about 670 healthy bone marrow donors. Cohort members were all nominally healthy when sampled, although unrecorded immune exposures were likely present. The donor tested CMV seronegative and was one of the 352 seronegative cohort members. A peripheral blood sample was provided by each donor, and peripheral blood mononuclear cells were used for TCR beta sequencing. Genomic DNA was extracted from the blood cell samples with the Qiagen DNeasy Blood Extraction Kit. CDR1 MGHRA and CDR2 YSYEKL were looked up in the germline V gene. The V end gives up 4 bases and the J end 2 bases, leaving 5 bases in the junction not matched to a gene. The CDR3 runs 16 amino acids, cysteine and phenylalanine included. The DNA shown is the 48-base CDR3, in frame from base 1.

The sequence is built from TRBV4-1 and TRBJ2-3, with 11 bases in between that match TRBD2. The receptor comes from a woman aged 25-40 years in good health and CMV-seronegative. Material for sequencing was PBMCs. CDR3 reads: CASSPRLAGNTDTQYF. The sequenced DNA: TGCGCCAGCAGCCCTCGACTAGCGGGGAACACAGATACGCAGTATTTT.